This is a list of T cell receptor beta chains from one sample in a study of cytomegalovirus exposure and HLA in healthy donors. TCRdb's copy holds only in-frame clones and misses some; the assay was immunoSEQ multiplex PCR. Seen here are 150,000 to 200,000 clones, around 80% observed once, and the top ten hold around 1.9%. Sequencing was performed on PBMCs. Receptors were obtained from a man aged 18 to 30 in good health and CMV-seronegative. CDR3s include the opening cysteine and the closing phenylalanine or tryptophan. The order of the fields is V gene, clone size, J gene, D gene, CDR3 protein, CDR3 DNA. The D gene is left open where the match is weak. Clone size is stated in some rows and not others, as once, few, many or a class when expanded.

v_call: TRBV7-9
clone_size: .
j_call: TRBJ1-4
d_call: .
cdr3_aa: CSSSQGIATNEKLFF
cdr3_nt: TGTTCCAGCAGCCAGGGAATTGCAACTAATGAAAAACTGTTTTTT

v_call: TRBV19
clone_size: .
j_call: TRBJ2-1
d_call: TRBD2
cdr3_aa: CASSSTAGGAYNEQFF
cdr3_nt: TGTGCCAGTAGTAGCACAGCGGGGGGCGCCTACAATGAGCAGTTCTTC

v_call: TRBV2
clone_size: .
j_call: TRBJ1-4
d_call: .
cdr3_aa: CASSAGHNEKLFF
cdr3_nt: TGTGCCAGCAGTGCGGGACATAATGAAAAACTGTTTTTT

v_call: TRBV5-4
clone_size: .
j_call: TRBJ2-7
d_call: TRBD1
cdr3_aa: CASSNRDRSTYEQYF
cdr3_nt: TGTGCCAGCAGCAACCGGGACAGGAGCACCTACGAGCAGTACTTC

v_call: TRBV5-4
clone_size: .
j_call: TRBJ2-3
d_call: TRBD2
cdr3_aa: CASSPGTSPTDTQYF
cdr3_nt: TGTGCCAGCAGCCCTGGGACTAGCCCCACAGATACGCAGTATTTT

v_call: TRBV5-5
clone_size: once
j_call: TRBJ2-7
d_call: TRBD2
cdr3_aa: CASSRTSLTFEQYF
cdr3_nt: TGTGCCAGCAGCCGGACTAGCCTCACTTTCGAGCAGTACTTC

v_call: TRBV27
clone_size: .
j_call: TRBJ1-1
d_call: .
cdr3_aa: CASSSQYTEAFF
cdr3_nt: TGTGCCAGCAGTTCCCAGTACACTGAAGCTTTCTTT

v_call: TRBV14
clone_size: .
j_call: TRBJ1-1
d_call: TRBD1
cdr3_aa: CASSSRDRGLEAFF
cdr3_nt: TGTGCCAGCAGCTCCCGGGACAGGGGGCTTGAAGCTTTCTTT

v_call: TRBV7-9
clone_size: once
j_call: TRBJ2-1
d_call: .
cdr3_aa: CASSVDRAGEQFF
cdr3_nt: TGTGCCAGCAGCGTCGACAGGGCGGGGGAGCAGTTCTTC

v_call: TRBV15
clone_size: .
j_call: TRBJ2-1
d_call: .
cdr3_aa: CATSRAQVSYNEQFF
cdr3_nt: TGTGCCACCAGCAGGGCTCAGGTCTCCTACAATGAGCAGTTCTTC

v_call: TRBV19
clone_size: .
j_call: TRBJ2-1
d_call: TRBD2
cdr3_aa: CASSILDSGAYNEQFF
cdr3_nt: TGTGCCAGTAGTATTCTGGATAGCGGGGCCTACAATGAGCAGTTCTTC

v_call: TRBV10-3
clone_size: .
j_call: TRBJ2-2
d_call: TRBD2
cdr3_aa: CAIRTLAGTGELFF
cdr3_nt: TGTGCCATCAGGACTTTAGCGGGAACCGGGGAGCTGTTTTTT

v_call: TRBV9
clone_size: .
j_call: TRBJ1-4
d_call: .
cdr3_aa: CASSVEPRAGEKLFF
cdr3_nt: TGTGCCAGCAGCGTAGAGCCCCGAGCAGGGGAAAAACTGTTTTTT

v_call: TRBV7-9
clone_size: .
j_call: TRBJ2-3
d_call: .
cdr3_aa: CASNNLGGSDTQYF
cdr3_nt: TGTGCCAGCAACAATCTAGGTGGATCAGATACGCAGTATTTT

v_call: TRBV2
clone_size: .
j_call: TRBJ2-1
d_call: TRBD2
cdr3_aa: CASSGLAEPYNEQFF
cdr3_nt: TGTGCCAGCAGTGGACTAGCGGAACCTTACAATGAGCAGTTCTTC

v_call: TRBV5-6
clone_size: .
j_call: TRBJ2-1
d_call: TRBD1
cdr3_aa: CASSSARQGWNEQFF
cdr3_nt: TGTGCCAGCAGCTCCGCCCGACAGGGGTGGAATGAGCAGTTCTTC

v_call: TRBV19
clone_size: once
j_call: TRBJ1-2
d_call: TRBD1
cdr3_aa: CASSTTGPADYGYTF
cdr3_nt: TGTGCCAGTAGTACGACAGGGCCCGCGGACTATGGCTACACCTTC

v_call: TRBV4-3
clone_size: .
j_call: TRBJ2-7
d_call: .
cdr3_aa: CASSQPRDKGLGTDHPYEQYF
cdr3_nt: TGCGCCAGCAGCCAGCCCCGGGACAAAGGGCTGGGTACAGATCACCCCTACGAGCAGTACTTC

v_call: TRBV7-2
clone_size: .
j_call: TRBJ2-2
d_call: TRBD1
cdr3_aa: CASSRQGRDTGELFF
cdr3_nt: TGTGCCAGCAGCCGACAGGGGCGGGACACCGGGGAGCTGTTTTTT

v_call: TRBV2
clone_size: .
j_call: TRBJ1-3
d_call: .
cdr3_aa: CASGEIGNTIYF
cdr3_nt: TGTGCCAGCGGGGAGATTGGAAACACCATATATTTT

v_call: TRBV9
clone_size: .
j_call: TRBJ2-1
d_call: TRBD2
cdr3_aa: CASSFSGRAGSDEQFF
cdr3_nt: TGTGCCAGCAGCTTTAGCGGGAGGGCCGGTTCGGATGAGCAGTTCTTC

v_call: TRBV6-6
clone_size: .
j_call: TRBJ1-2
d_call: .
cdr3_aa: CASSYSDRSYGYTF
cdr3_nt: TGTGCCAGCAGTTACTCGGACAGATCGTATGGCTACACCTTC

v_call: TRBV25-1
clone_size: .
j_call: TRBJ2-1
d_call: .
cdr3_aa: CASSEFRGGLDNEQFF
cdr3_nt: TGTGCCAGCAGTGAGTTTAGGGGGGGCCTCGACAATGAGCAGTTCTTC

v_call: TRBV9
clone_size: .
j_call: TRBJ2-2
d_call: .
cdr3_aa: CASSVGRGELFF
cdr3_nt: TGTGCCAGCAGCGTAGGTCGGGGGGAGCTGTTTTTT

v_call: TRBV5-1
clone_size: .
j_call: TRBJ1-1
d_call: TRBD1
cdr3_aa: CASRPEPGTGGAFF
cdr3_nt: TGCGCCAGCAGGCCGGAGCCCGGGACAGGGGGAGCTTTCTTT

v_call: TRBV28
clone_size: .
j_call: TRBJ1-5
d_call: TRBD1
cdr3_aa: CASSLGTGGWQPQHF
cdr3_nt: TGTGCCAGCAGCCTCGGGACAGGGGGTTGGCAGCCCCAGCATTTT